This is a list of T cell receptor beta chains from one sample in a study of healthy donors' naive CD4 and CD8 T cells. Each CDR3 protein gets one entry after TCRdb re-called the reads with MiXCR. The table has 150,000 to 200,000 distinct CDR3 sequences, nearly 75% seen once. Sample: naive CD4+ and CD8+ T cells sorted from blood, pooled from several donors. These TCRs come from a pool of human donors in good health; the sample pools cells from several healthy donors. Each CDR3 is given with its conserved first and last residue. D genes are given only for firm matches. Some rows have no size entry. The others give once, few or many, or a class for an expanded clone.

>NA|few|TRBJ2-1|TRBV6-2/TRBV6-3
TGTGCCAGCAGTTGGGCTAGCTCCTACAATGAGCAGTTCTTC
CASSWASSYNEQFF
>TRBD2|few|TRBJ2-1|TRBV29-1
TGCAGCGTTGTCGGGACTAGCGGGAGAAGGGGTGAGCAGTTCTTC
CSVVGTSGRRGEQFF
>NA|NA|TRBJ2-1|TRBV20-1
TGCAGTGCCTACTCGGCCTCCGCCGAGCAGTTCTTC
CSAYSASAEQFF
>NA|NA|TRBJ2-3|TRBV11-2
TGTGCCAGCAGCTTATACCTTGATACGCAGTATTTT
CASSLYLDTQYF
>NA|few|TRBJ2-5|TRBV7-8
TGTGCCAGCAGCTTAGAGCCCCTAGAGGAGACCCAGTACTTC
CASSLEPLEETQYF
>TRBD2|few|TRBJ2-3|TRBV18
TGTGCCAGCTCACCTAGGACTAGCGCTACAGATACGCAGTATTTT
CASSPRTSATDTQYF
>TRBD1|once|TRBJ2-7|TRBV6-1
TGTGCCGTCGAGGACAGGACCTACTACGAGCAGTACTTC
CAVEDRTYYEQYF
>TRBD1|NA|TRBJ1-1|TRBV27
TGTGCCAGCAGTTTCACAGGGGAGACTGAAGCTTTCTTT
CASSFTGETEAFF
>NA|NA|TRBJ2-7|TRBV5-1
TGCGCCAGCAGCCCGGACGGAACCCACTCCTACGAGCAGTACTTC
CASSPDGTHSYEQYF
>TRBD1|NA|TRBJ1-2|TRBV6-5
TGTGCCAGCAGCGAGGACAGGGTAAAGGGCTACACCTTC
CASSEDRVKGYTF
>NA|NA|TRBJ1-6|TRBV7-9
TGTGCCAGCAGCTTTGTCTGGACGGGTTCACCCCTCCACTTT
CASSFVWTGSPLHF
>TRBD1|NA|TRBJ2-7|TRBV20-1
TGCAGTGCGTCGGGACAGGGAAACCTCGAGCAGTACTTC
CSASGQGNLEQYF
>NA|once|TRBJ1-1|TRBV6-5
TGTGCCAGCAGTTCGCCTCAGGGAGGTAGCACTGAAGCTTTCTTT
CASSSPQGGSTEAFF
>NA|NA|TRBJ2-7|TRBV13
TGTGCCAGCAGCATCCACTCCTACGAGCAGTACTTC
CASSIHSYEQYF
>NA|once|TRBJ2-3|TRBV29-1
TGCAGCGTTGAACCCCGCACAGATACGCAGTATTTT
CSVEPRTDTQYF
>NA|NA|TRBJ2-5|TRBV29-1
TGCAGCGTTGAATACGGTTTAGGGGAGACCCAGTACTTC
CSVEYGLGETQYF